This T cell receptor (beta chain) came from a study of blood T cell repertoires in COVID-19. Germline CDR1 LNHNV, CDR2 YYDKDF (reference sequence). This CDR3 comprises 17 residues. V was trimmed by 0 bases and J by 2 bases, leaving 14 bases between them. Sequencing was performed with immunoSEQ multiplex PCR; in TCRdb, only in-frame clones are kept and a portion is missing. The sample carries 200,000 to 300,000 clones, approximately 86% recorded once. This clonotype was obtained from a man aged 35 to 55 who had recovered from COVID-19. Sequenced material: peripheral blood. The rearrangement links TRBV15 to TRBJ2-1, with no clear D. CDR3 protein: CATSRDPGSRAYNEQFF. The CDR3 DNA reads as TGTGCCACCAGCAGAGATCCCGGCAGCCGGGCCTACAATGAGCAGTTCTTC.